The 16 T cell receptor beta chains listed next were all sequenced from one sample in a study of STAT5B mutations in CD4+ large granular lymphocyte leukemia. Sequencing used immunoSEQ multiplex PCR; TCRdb keeps in-frame clones, though not all of them. Of about 35,000 clones listed, around three quarters were seen once; the top ten hold 2% to 3%. The sample was CD4+ T cells from blood buffy coats. The receptors were gathered from a human donor in good health.

J is TRBJ2-2 and V is TRBV5-1, with D possibly being TRBD1 or TRBD2 (6 bases each). Germline CDR1 reads SGHRS; CDR2 reads YFSETQ. The CDR3 consists of 15 residues. V was pared by 3 bases and J by 8 bases, with 17 bases between. CDR3 region: CASSWRDTGPGELFF. The DNA of the CDR3 is TGCGCCAGCAGCTGGCGGGACACGGGACCGGGGGAGCTGTTTTTT.

The rearrangement uses TRBV7-7 and TRBJ2-7, with D possibly TRBD1 on 5 matching bases. V was trimmed by 3 bases and J by 6 bases, leaving 12 bases between them. Germline V gene data show CDR1 as SSHAT and CDR2 as FNYEAQ (reference sequence). The CDR3 spans 13 residues. CDR3 sequence: CASSLDTWGEQYF. CDR3 DNA: TGTGCCAGCAGCTTGGACACCTGGGGCGAGCAGTACTTC.

This clone occurred once. The chain combines TRBV7-2 with TRBJ2-7, with TRBD1 as a possible D gene (6 bases). CDR1 is SGHTA and CDR2 is FQGNSA in the germline V gene. This CDR3 comprises 15 residues. V lost 1 base, J lost 7 bases, and 17 bases lay in between. The CDR3 DNA follows: TGTGCCAGCAGCTTAGACCCAGGGGTTTCTGGGGAGCAGTACTTC. Protein: CASSLDPGVSGEQYF.

This chain connects TRBV28 to TRBJ2-7; TRBD1 matches 8 bases. CDR3 size: 14 residues. The V gene's germline CDR1 is MDHEN and CDR2 SYDVKM. V gave up 6 bases and J gave up 0 bases; unmatched junction bases: 4. CDR3 sequence: CASRTQGVSYEQYF. The DNA of the CDR3 is TGTGCCAGCAGGACACAGGGGGTCTCCTACGAGCAGTACTTC.

The rearrangement uses TRBV9 and TRBJ2-7; 14 nucleotides agree with TRBD2. Germline trimming cut 3 bases from V and 6 bases from J; bases unmatched to any gene: 8. This CDR3 has 16 residues. Germline CDR1 SGDLS, CDR2 YYNGEE. CDR3 in DNA: TGTGCCAGCAGCGCCCCAGGGACTAGCGGGAGTGCCGAGCAGTACTTC. Translating it yields CASSAPGTSGSAEQYF.

The chain has TRBV27 and TRBJ2-7; D unclear. Germline values: CDR1 MNHEY, CDR2 SMNVEV (reference sequence). V lost 6 bases and J lost 3, with 6 bases in between. The CDR3 runs to 11 residues. The CDR3 loop reads CASRGIYEQYF. Here the CDR3 DNA reads TGTGCCAGCAGGGGTATCTACGAGCAGTACTTC.

The chain has TRBV10-3 and TRBJ1-1, with TRBD1 matching over 11 bases. The V and J ends lost 7 bases and 4 bases, in that order; junction bases with no gene match: 8. This CDR3 comprises 15 residues. Germline V gene lookup returns CDR1 ENHRY and CDR2 SYGVKD. The CDR3 DNA sequence: TGTGCCATCAAAGGGTCCGGGACAGGGGGCACTGAAGCTTTCTTT. Encoded protein: CAIKGSGTGGTEAFF.

The chain combines TRBV30 with TRBJ2-5; tentatively, D is TRBD1 (5 bases). The J call may be faulty, since TRBJ2-7 better matches the DNA end. CDR3 length: 12 amino acids. CDR1 and CDR2 (germline): GTSNPN, SVGIG (reference sequence). The CDR3 region has the DNA TGTGCCTGGAGTGTAAGGGGCTACGAGCAGTACTTC. Translation gives CAWSVRGYEQYF.

The V call is TRBV5-4, the J call TRBJ2-7; D assignment may be TRBD1 or TRBD2 (5 bases each). The CDR3 covers 13 residues. Trimming removed 0 bases from V and 7 bases from J, with 11 bases in between. Germline loops: CDR1 SGHNT, CDR2 YYREEE (reference sequence). CDR3 DNA sequence: TGTGCCAGCAGCTTGGAGGGACCCAAGGAGCAGTACTTC. Translated, it gives CASSLEGPKEQYF.

V and J are TRBV28 and TRBJ1-4; TRBD1 is a possible D gene (6 bases). This CDR3 contains 16 residues. Trimming pared 1 base from V and 0 bases from J, leaving 9 bases between. Germline assignment: CDR1 MDHEN and CDR2 SYDVKM. CDR3 region: CASSLSGQSTNEKLFF. Here the CDR3 DNA reads TGTGCCAGCAGTTTATCTGGACAGTCAACTAATGAAAAACTGTTTTTT.

This chain links TRBV28 with TRBJ2-7, with D unresolved. Germline V lookup: CDR1 MDHEN, CDR2 SYDVKM. The CDR3 extends over 12 amino acids. V was clipped by 6 bases and J by 2 bases, with 8 bases between them. The CDR3 sequence: CASRTAAYEQYF. The CDR3 DNA reads TGTGCCAGCAGGACTGCTGCCTACGAGCAGTACTTC.

This sequence joins TRBV19 and TRBJ2-3; maybe TRBD1 (6 bases). Germline V CDR1 and CDR2: LNHDA, SQIVND (reference sequence). Trimming took 4 bases from V and 1 from J, leaving 15 bases between them. CDR3 size: 16 residues. The CDR3 coding sequence is TGTGCCAGTAGTAGCAGAGGGGGTGGAGGCACAGATACGCAGTATTTT. Translation gives CASSSRGGGGTDTQYF.

This sequence joins TRBV19 and TRBJ2-1, with D possibly TRBD1 on 6 matching bases. Per germline, CDR1 LNHDA and CDR2 SQIVND (reference sequence). This CDR3 has 15 residues. The ends were cut back, 6 bases at V and 6 bases at J, with 18 bases in the middle. CDR3 in amino acids: CASSLPGQGSNEQFF. The DNA for the CDR3 is TGTGCCAGTAGCCTCCCGGGACAAGGCAGCAATGAGCAGTTCTTC.

The V call is TRBV5-1, the J call TRBJ1-3; D is perhaps TRBD1 (6 bases). The CDR3 is 15 residues long. From germline, CDR1 is SGHRS and CDR2 YFSETQ. V gave up 4 bases and J gave up 2 bases, with 13 bases separating them. CDR3 in amino acids: CASSTQTGAGNTIYF. The CDR3 bases are TGCGCCAGCAGCACCCAGACAGGAGCTGGAAACACCATATATTTT.

CDR3 nucleotides: TGTGCCAGGTCCCGGGGAGTGAACACTGAAGCTTTCTTT. Its protein product is CARSRGVNTEAFF. The chain links TRBV6-5 to TRBJ1-1; D unresolved. The CDR3 totals 13 residues. The germline CDR1 and CDR2 sequences are MNHEY and SVGAGI. Trimming pared 9 bases from V and 0 bases from J, leaving 11 bases between.

The chain has TRBV19 and TRBJ2-1; 13 bases line up with TRBD2. J lost 4 bases, V lost 7 bases, and 4 bases had no gene match. CDR1 and CDR2 from the germline V gene are LNHDA and SQIVND (reference sequence). The CDR3 length is 15 residues. The CDR3 reads CASTGTSGTYNEQFF. Here the CDR3 DNA reads TGTGCCAGTACCGGGACTAGCGGGACGTACAATGAGCAGTTCTTC.